This T cell receptor beta chain was observed in a study of T cell changes during pregnancy in multiple sclerosis. The CDR3 length is 19 residues. Trimming removed 2 bases from V and 0 bases from J, with 20 bases in between. Germline assignment: CDR1 KGHSH and CDR2 LQKENI. The table came from immunoSEQ multiplex PCR; TCRdb's copy has only in-frame clones and leaves some out. The sample shows roughly 50,000 clones, 85% to 95% of them seen only once. This TCR was sampled from a female donor with multiple sclerosis, enrolled in a pregnancy study. Sample: CD4+ T cells from peripheral blood mononuclear cells, taken in the third trimester of pregnancy. J is TRBJ2-4 and V is TRBV18; D is perhaps TRBD1 (5 bases). In DNA form, the CDR3 reads TGTGCCAGCTCACCATCGGCAGGGAAAGTGCATCTAGCCAAAAACATTCAGTACTTC. It is translated as CASSPSAGKVHLAKNIQYF.